One TCR beta chain is described in this entry. The antigen is undetermined. Libraries were prepared by immunoSEQ multiplex PCR; TCRdb keeps only in-frame clonotypes and omits some of them. The data contain roughly 220,000 clones, roughly three quarters of them singletons. These data belong to a study of cytotoxic CD8 clonotypes in ibrutinib-treated CLL. CDR1 is MGHDK, CDR2 SYGVNS, per germline. This CDR3 spans 13 amino acids. Trimming removed 6 bases at V and 6 bases at J, with 14 bases between. Points from the study as a whole: Few clonotypes were public, and these shrank or held steady under treatment. Clonality was higher at ibrutinib response and returned toward baseline at progression. At the start, clonality exceeded age-matched healthy donors and followed circulating CD8+ T-cell counts.

Material: PBMCs, obtained after 12 months of ibrutinib treatment. The sequence derives from a human donor with chronic lymphocytic leukemia. The rearrangement uses TRBV25-1 and TRBJ1-1; no definite D call. CDR3: CASSRTYEAEAFF. The DNA for the CDR3 is TGTGCCAGCAGCCGGACGTACGAGGCTGAAGCTTTCTTT.